This T cell receptor (beta chain) was captured in a study of regulatory T cells in long-lasting Graves disease. This clonotype has a count of ten or more. What it recognizes is unknown. General study points: Researchers examined only peripheral blood and not thyroid tissue.

iRepertoire HTBI primers and Arm-PCR of CDR3 regions built TCR beta libraries. TCRdb independently ran MiXCR on the multiplex PCR reads; one entry per CDR3 protein. The sample has 650,000 to 850,000 distinct CDR3 sequences, 25% to 35% seen once. The CDR3 has 16 residues. V lost 3 bases to trimming and J lost 0 bases, with 15 bases between them. The time point here: persistent/refractory GD, antithyroid drugs over 5 years with positive TRAb. Scientists built the TCR library using RNA that was extracted from PBMCs. The receptor's source is a female donor with Graves disease. This chain links TRBV12-3 or TRBV12-4 with TRBJ2-7; TRBD2 is a possible D gene (6 bases). This material consisted of peripheral blood mononuclear cells (PBMCs), taken when the disease was refractory, from a patient treated with antithyroid drugs. The CDR3 DNA follows: TGTGCCAGCAGTTTTCTGGCGGGAAACCCCTCCTACGAGCAGTACTTC. Translating it yields CASSFLAGNPSYEQYF.